These 27 T cell receptor beta chains share one sample of origin, sequenced in a study of blood T cells in healthy people across ages. A sample-barcoded 5' primer and a J-beta primer mix were used in a second PCR of roughly 6 to 11 cycles. TCRdb re-called the 5' RACE reads with MiXCR, one entry per CDR3 protein. Seen here are hundreds of thousands of distinct CDR3 sequences, under 55% observed once, and the top ten hold around 21%. What was sequenced was blood. The source of these receptors is a man aged 55 to 70 in good health.

This clonotype occurred many times. The gene calls are TRBV27 and TRBJ2-3; D could derive from TRBD1 or TRBD2 (5 bases each). Germline V lookup: CDR1 MNHEY, CDR2 SMNVEV (reference sequence). The V and J ends lost 1 base and 6 bases respectively, with 17 bases between them. The CDR3 sequence is 16 residues long. The CDR3 is CASSLFSGRDGDTQYF. The CDR3 DNA is TGTGCCAGCAGTTTATTTTCGGGGCGAGATGGGGATACGCAGTATTTT.

This clonotype was seen a few times. The chain recombines TRBV6-2 or TRBV6-3 with TRBJ2-7, with 7 bases identical to TRBD1. V was clipped by 6 bases and J by 4 bases; unmatched bases: 9. CDR1 is MNHEY and CDR2 is SVGEGT in the germline V gene. This CDR3 has 14 amino acids. CDR3 amino acids: CASSDFGTDYEQYF. DNA of the CDR3: TGTGCCAGCAGCGATTTCGGGACAGATTACGAGCAGTACTTC.

V is TRBV2 and J is TRBJ1-2, with a possible D match to TRBD1 (6 bases). The germline V gene has CDR1 SNHLY and CDR2 FYNNEI. The CDR3 is 12 residues long. V shed 7 bases and J shed 5 bases, with 11 bases lying between them. CDR3 DNA sequence: TGTGCCAGCAAGGGGGATTCTTATGGCTACACCTTC. This translates into CASKGDSYGYTF.

This clonotype was observed a handful of times. The genes are TRBV7-2 and TRBJ2-3, with 10 nucleotides matching TRBD2. The CDR3 spans 15 residues. V shed 5 bases, J shed 1 base, and the junction held 3 bases outside the gene matches. Germline CDR1 reads SGHTA; CDR2 reads FQGNSA. The CDR3 bases are TGTGCCAGCAGCAAAACTAGCGGGGGCACAGATACGCAGTATTTT. Protein sequence: CASSKTSGGTDTQYF.

As to this clonotype: An end of the junction differs from the germline gene, which may be a read error. The chain has TRBV7-3 and TRBJ2-1; the match to TRBD1 covers 7 bases. The CDR3 is 15 residues long. Germline loops: CDR1 SGHTA, CDR2 FQGTGA. Written as DNA, the CDR3 is TGTGCCAGCAGCATAACCGGACAGGCCTACAAGGAGCAGTTCTTC. It encodes CASSITGQAYKEQFF.

V usage is TRBV2 and J usage is TRBJ1-4; perhaps TRBD1 as D (5 bases). V lost 3 bases, J lost 3 bases, and 14 bases lay in between. Germline CDR1 SNHLY, CDR2 FYNNEI. The CDR3 extends over 16 amino acids. The CDR3: CASSDARWGANEKLFF. CDR3 bases: TGTGCCAGCAGTGATGCTCGGTGGGGGGCTAATGAAAAACTGTTTTTT.

The chain carries TRBV5-6 and TRBJ1-2; TRBD1 matches 10 bases. CDR1 and CDR2 from the germline V gene are SGHDT and YYEEEE. After removal of 3 bases from V and 8 bases from J, the junction contained 7 bases not matched to a gene. There are 14 residues in the CDR3. The CDR3 protein is CASSWGQGIEGYTF. CDR3 sequence (DNA): TGTGCCAGCAGCTGGGGACAGGGGATTGAGGGCTACACCTTC.

In this sample, this clonotype turned up a few times. V gene TRBV7-9 combines with J gene TRBJ2-5; tentatively, D is TRBD1 (6 bases). This CDR3 has 13 amino acids. Germline V gives CDR1 SEHNR, CDR2 FQNEAQ (reference sequence). V was shortened by 1 base and J by 5 bases, with 8 bases between the two germline ends. CDR3 sequence: CASSLGGHETQYF. The CDR3 bases are TGTGCCAGCAGCTTAGGGGGGCATGAGACCCAGTACTTC.

V gene TRBV12-3 or TRBV12-4 combines with J gene TRBJ1-5; 7 bases map to TRBD1. This CDR3 is 14 amino acids long. With V trimmed by 6 bases and J by 5 bases, 7 bases remained unmatched. The CDR3 DNA reads as TGTGCCAGCAGCCATAACAGGGGCCATCAGCCCCAGCATTTT. Translation: CASSHNRGHQPQHF.

This chain links TRBV3-1 with TRBJ2-1, with TRBD2 identical over 8 bases. Germline CDR1 and CDR2: LGHDT and YNNKEL (reference sequence). There are 16 residues in the CDR3. After removal of 1 base from V and 8 bases from J, the junction contained 10 bases not matched to a gene. CDR3 sequence reads: CASSQVRGGIDDEQFF. DNA of the CDR3: TGTGCCAGCAGCCAAGTTCGGGGGGGAATCGACGATGAGCAGTTCTTC.

With respect to this clonotype: This could be a read error, since a much larger clone is one nucleotide away. CDR3 DNA: TGCAGCGGCCACCAACGCAGGGGAAGCACTGAAGCTTTCTTT. Protein product: CSGHQRRGSTEAFF. The chain joins TRBV29-1 to TRBJ1-1; TRBD1 might be the D (6 bases). Trimming took 7 bases from V and 4 from J, leaving 19 bases between them. Per the germline V gene, CDR1 is SQVTM and CDR2 is ANQGSEA. This CDR3 has 14 residues.

The V gene is TRBV6-2 or TRBV6-3, the J gene TRBJ2-2; D gene unclear. The ends were cut back, 0 bases at V and 4 bases at J, with 12 bases in the middle. The CDR3 contains 16 residues. Germline CDR1 MNHEY, CDR2 SVGEGT. Written as DNA, the CDR3 is TGTGCCAGCAGTTACTCCGGCCTCTTCGCCACCGGGGAGCTGTTTTTT. Its protein product is CASSYSGLFATGELFF.

This clonotype was observed a handful of times. This chain uses TRBV12-3 or TRBV12-4 with TRBJ1-4, with TRBD1 as a possible D gene (6 bases). V dropped 6 bases and J dropped 5 bases, with 13 bases sitting between them. The CDR3 totals 14 residues. CDR3: CASSTQGLNEKLFF. The CDR3 region has the DNA TGTGCCAGCAGCACACAGGGTCTAAATGAAAAACTGTTTTTT.

Turning to this clonotype: It may be a read error: a sequence one base away is much more abundant. The chain joins TRBV29-1 to TRBJ2-4; 7 nucleotides match TRBD1. CDR3 length: 13 amino acids. V lost 5 bases and J lost 13; bases outside the gene matches: 14. Per germline, CDR1 SQVTM and CDR2 ANQGSEA. The CDR3 coding sequence is TGCAGCGTTCCGACAGGGAATGGTTACAAGCAGTACTTC. Its translation is CSVPTGNGYKQYF.

This rearrangement joins TRBV6-2 or TRBV6-3 to TRBJ2-2; TRBD1 agrees at 7 bases. The CDR3 runs 15 residues. Per the germline V gene, CDR1 is MNHEY and CDR2 is SVGEGT. Trimming at V came to 6 bases and at J to 3 bases, leaving 7 bases not matched to a gene. CDR3 DNA sequence: TGTGCCAGCAGACTGGGACAGATAGACACCGGGGAGCTGTTTTTT. Encoded protein: CASRLGQIDTGELFF.

V and J are TRBV5-1 and TRBJ2-5, with D hard to call. The CDR3 contains 15 residues. V gave up 1 base and J gave up 0 bases, with 10 bases separating them. Germline CDR1 reads SGHRS; CDR2 reads YFSETQ. The CDR3 sequence: CASSLPNRNQETQYF. In DNA form, the CDR3 reads TGCGCCAGCAGCTTGCCCAACAGAAACCAAGAGACCCAGTACTTC.

This clonotype appeared a few times. This sequence joins TRBV7-6 and TRBJ2-3; no definite D call. V dropped 5 bases and J dropped 4 bases, with 10 bases sitting between them. In germline, CDR1 is SGHVS, CDR2 FNYEAQ. The CDR3 is made up of 13 amino acids. The CDR3 here is CASSRQVADTQYF. The CDR3 DNA sequence: TGTGCCAGCAGCCGCCAGGTCGCAGATACGCAGTATTTT. The full variable domain, completed using reference TRBV7-6 and TRBJ2-3, is GAGVSQSPRYKVTKRGQDVALRCDPISGHVSLYWYRQALGQGPEFLTYFNYEAQQDKSGLPNDRFSAERPEGSISTLTIQRTEQRDSAMYRCASSRQVADTQYFGPGTRLTVL.

This clonotype was recorded a few times. The chain has TRBV7-2 and TRBJ2-5, with 8 bases fitting TRBD2. The V gene's germline CDR1 is SGHTA and CDR2 FQGNSA. The CDR3 has 16 amino acids. V was pared by 4 bases and J by 4 bases, with 11 bases of the junction left unmatched. The CDR3, as DNA: TGTGCCAGCAGCTCCCAGCCGGGACTAGTTGGAGAGACCCAGTACTTC. It specifies CASSSQPGLVGETQYF.

This clonotype was counted many times. The V call is TRBV5-6, the J call TRBJ2-7, with D perhaps matching TRBD1 (5 bases). V was clipped by 4 bases and J by 1 base, with 12 bases between them. CDR1 and CDR2 from the germline V gene are SGHDT and YYEEEE. CDR3 length: 14 amino acids. CDR3 nucleotides: TGTGCCAGCAGCCCCGAACAGGCTTCCTACGAGCAGTACTTC. Residues: CASSPEQASYEQYF.

This clonotype was detected ten times or more. The chain joins TRBV5-1 to TRBJ2-1, with D perhaps matching TRBD1 (6 bases). The V end lost 2 bases, the J end lost 2 bases, and 14 bases lay between the germline ends. The CDR3 contains 16 residues. Germline values: CDR1 SGHRS, CDR2 YFSETQ. CDR3 DNA sequence: TGCGCCAGCAGCTTTGCCCAGGGGTTCACCTACAATGAGCAGTTCTTC. Translating it yields CASSFAQGFTYNEQFF.

The V call is TRBV21-1, the J call TRBJ2-1; TRBD2 is taken as the D call from the table, unchecked against the DNA. TRBV21-1 has pseudogene status. The CDR3 runs to 16 residues. CDR3 in DNA: TGTGCCAGCAGCAAAGGGGGCGGGGGGGCCGACAATGTGCAGTTCTTC. Amino acid sequence: CASSKGGGGADNVQFF.

This chain links TRBV4-3 with TRBJ1-1; weak D call: TRBD1 (5 bases). Germline CDR1 reads LGHNA; CDR2 reads YSLEER. The CDR3 consists of 15 residues. The V end lost 1 base, the J end lost 7 bases, and 16 bases lay between the germline ends. CDR3 sequence reads: CASSQGHRLGVEAFF. CDR3 nucleotide sequence: TGCGCCAGCAGCCAAGGTCACAGGTTGGGAGTTGAAGCTTTCTTT.

Regarding this clonotype: A read error may explain this, as a much larger clone is one base away. The chain recombines TRBV6-2 or TRBV6-3 with TRBJ2-7; D perhaps matches TRBD2 (5 bases). Looked up from germline, CDR1 is MNHEY and CDR2 is SVGEGT. V dropped 5 bases and J dropped 1 base, with 12 bases sitting between them. This CDR3 contains 14 residues. CDR3 nucleotide sequence: TGTGCCAGCAGTCCTCGAGCGGTTTCCTACGAGCAGTACTTC. It translates to CASSPRAVSYEQYF.

The rearrangement joins TRBV21-1 to TRBJ2-5. The tail of the sequence fits TRBJ2-4 better, so the J call may be wrong. TRBV21-1 is labeled a pseudogene. The CDR3 runs to 17 residues. CDR3 in amino acids: CASSKARGGRGKNIQYF. In DNA, the CDR3 is TGTGCCAGCAGCAAAGCGCGGGGTGGCCGTGGCAAAAACATTCAGTACTTC.

V usage is TRBV12-3 or TRBV12-4 and J usage is TRBJ2-7; the match to TRBD2 covers 8 bases. After removal of 3 bases from V and 3 bases from J, the junction contained 7 bases not matched to a gene. There are 15 residues in the CDR3. CDR3 DNA sequence: TGTGCCAGCAGTTTTTCTTACGGGGGGGACTACGAGCAGTACTTC. It is translated as CASSFSYGGDYEQYF.

This clonotype was counted only a few times. The chain links TRBV7-2 to TRBJ2-3; 12 bases match TRBD2. V lost 3 bases, J lost 1 base, and 8 bases stayed unmatched. The CDR3 has 18 residues. The germline CDR1 and CDR2 sequences are SGHTA and FQGNSA. The CDR3 loop reads CASSFRSSGGGGTDTQYF. Here the CDR3 DNA reads TGTGCCAGCAGCTTTAGGTCTAGCGGGGGGGGTGGCACAGATACGCAGTATTTT.

Only a few counts were recorded for this clonotype. The V and J genes are TRBV3-1 and TRBJ1-1; the D is unclear. The CDR3 runs 11 residues. The germline V gene has CDR1 LGHDT and CDR2 YNNKEL (reference sequence). With 1 base removed from V and 6 bases from J, the gap between germline ends came to 3 bases. This CDR3 reads CASSQAAEAFF. The CDR3 region has the DNA TGTGCCAGCAGCCAAGCTGCTGAAGCTTTCTTT.